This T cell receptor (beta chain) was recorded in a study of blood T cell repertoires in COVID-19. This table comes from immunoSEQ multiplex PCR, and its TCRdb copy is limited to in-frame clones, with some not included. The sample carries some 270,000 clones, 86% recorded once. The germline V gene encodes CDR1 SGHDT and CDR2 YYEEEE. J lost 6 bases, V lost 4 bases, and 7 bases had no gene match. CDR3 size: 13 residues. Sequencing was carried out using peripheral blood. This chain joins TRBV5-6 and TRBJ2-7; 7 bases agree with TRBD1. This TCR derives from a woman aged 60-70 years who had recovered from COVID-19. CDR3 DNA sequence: TGTGCCAGCAGCCGGAGACAGGGTGGCGAGCAGTACTTC. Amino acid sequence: CASSRRQGGEQYF. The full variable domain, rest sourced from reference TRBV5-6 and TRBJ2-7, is DAGVTQSPTHLIKTRGQQVTLRCSPKSGHDTVSWYQQALGQGPQFIFQYYEEEERQRGNFPDRFSGHQFPNYSSELNVNALLLGDSALYLCASSRRQGGEQYFGPGTRLTVT.